The rows below give T cell receptor beta chains drawn from one sample of a study of neurological immune-mediated disorders. TCRdb reprocessed the 5' RACE reads with MiXCR, giving one entry per CDR3 protein. The data show 90,000 to 100,000 distinct CDR3 sequences, 3.5% seen once. The material sequenced was PBMCs. These receptor sequences come from a young woman with multiple sclerosis. Both conserved end residues are part of each CDR3. D genes are given only for firm matches. Size is stated for part of the rows, as once, few or many counts, or as a class when the clone is expanded.

D gene: .; J gene: TRBJ2-5; clone size: .; V gene: TRBV5-1; CDR3 DNA: TGCGCCAGCAGCTTGGCCCGGGGGGCCATGTTGGAGACCCAGTACTTC; CDR3 protein: CASSLARGAMLETQYF
D gene: TRBD1; J gene: TRBJ1-4; clone size: .; V gene: TRBV5-4; CDR3 DNA: TGTGCCAGCAGCTCCGGACCGGGACAGCATAATGAAAAACTGTTTTTT; CDR3 protein: CASSSGPGQHNEKLFF
D gene: .; J gene: TRBJ2-7; clone size: many; V gene: TRBV15; CDR3 DNA: TGTGCCACCAGCGGCCCCCGGGACGCTCCCGAGCAGTACTTC; CDR3 protein: CATSGPRDAPEQYF
D gene: TRBD2; J gene: TRBJ2-5; clone size: many; V gene: TRBV10-3; CDR3 DNA: TGTGCCATCAGTGAAGGGACTAGCGGGAGAGGGGAAGAGACCCAGTACTTC; CDR3 protein: CAISEGTSGRGEETQYF
D gene: TRBD1; J gene: TRBJ1-3; clone size: medium-sized; V gene: TRBV5-5; CDR3 DNA: TGTGCCAGCAGGGCAGGGGGGCTCTCCCGGGACACCATATATTTT; CDR3 protein: CASRAGGLSRDTIYF
D gene: .; J gene: TRBJ2-3; clone size: few; V gene: TRBV7-2; CDR3 DNA: TGTGCCAGCAGCTTAGGCACGGGAGTGGGGGATACGCAGTATTTT; CDR3 protein: CASSLGTGVGDTQYF
D gene: TRBD1; J gene: TRBJ2-7; clone size: many; V gene: TRBV6-5; CDR3 DNA: TGTGCCAGCAGTTACTCTCAGGGGGCTTACGAGCAGTACTTC; CDR3 protein: CASSYSQGAYEQYF
D gene: TRBD2; J gene: TRBJ2-3; clone size: many; V gene: TRBV10-3; CDR3 DNA: TGTGCCACCTTCCCCGTGACTAGCGAACCTAGCACAGATACGCAGTATTTT; CDR3 protein: CATFPVTSEPSTDTQYF
D gene: .; J gene: TRBJ2-3; clone size: many; V gene: TRBV5-1; CDR3 DNA: TGCGCCAGCAGCTTGCGTCAGATCACAGATACGCAGTATTTT; CDR3 protein: CASSLRQITDTQYF
D gene: .; J gene: TRBJ1-1; clone size: many; V gene: TRBV20-1; CDR3 DNA: TGCAGTCCGACTCAGGGAAGAGACACTGAAGCTTTCTTT; CDR3 protein: CSPTQGRDTEAFF
D gene: .; J gene: TRBJ2-6; clone size: .; V gene: TRBV3-1; CDR3 DNA: TGTGCCAGCAGCCTGAATTCGTACTCTGGGGCCAACGTCCTGACTTTC; CDR3 protein: CASSLNSYSGANVLTF
D gene: TRBD2; J gene: TRBJ2-4; clone size: .; V gene: TRBV20-1; CDR3 DNA: TGCAGTGCTAGAGATCTCCAGCGGGGGGGCCTCGCCAAAAAAATTCAGTACTTC; CDR3 protein: CSARDLQRGGLAKKIQYF
D gene: TRBD1; J gene: TRBJ1-1; clone size: few; V gene: TRBV6-1; CDR3 DNA: TGTGCCAGCAGTGAAGCAGGGGGCGTACAGCGAGCTTTCTTT; CDR3 protein: CASSEAGGVQRAFF
D gene: .; J gene: TRBJ2-7; clone size: many; V gene: TRBV5-1; CDR3 DNA: TGCGCCAGCAGCTGGACGGAAGGGCAGTACGAGCAGTACTTC; CDR3 protein: CASSWTEGQYEQYF
D gene: .; J gene: TRBJ1-2; clone size: many; V gene: TRBV5-1; CDR3 DNA: TGCGCCAGCAGCTTGGGCATTGCCCCGATCTCTAACTATGGCTACACCTTC; CDR3 protein: CASSLGIAPISNYGYTF
D gene: .; J gene: TRBJ2-2; clone size: many; V gene: TRBV5-1; CDR3 DNA: TGCGCCAGCAGCTTGGGGGAGAACACCGGGGAGCTGTTTTTT; CDR3 protein: CASSLGENTGELFF
D gene: .; J gene: TRBJ2-3; clone size: many; V gene: TRBV5-1; CDR3 DNA: TGCGCCAGCAGCTCAGCACCGGGATCCACTAGCACAGATACGCAGTATTTT; CDR3 protein: CASSSAPGSTSTDTQYF
D gene: .; J gene: TRBJ2-3; clone size: many; V gene: TRBV28; CDR3 DNA: TGTGCCAGCAGTTTAGTCCGGGATACGCAGTATTTT; CDR3 protein: CASSLVRDTQYF
D gene: .; J gene: TRBJ2-7; clone size: many; V gene: TRBV5-1; CDR3 DNA: TGCGCCAGCAGCTTGGCAGTCCAGTCCTACGAGCAGTACTTC; CDR3 protein: CASSLAVQSYEQYF
D gene: .; J gene: TRBJ2-7; clone size: many; V gene: TRBV6-1; CDR3 DNA: TGTGCCAGCAGTGAAATCCTGTCGTTCTCCTACGAGCAGTACTTC; CDR3 protein: CASSEILSFSYEQYF
D gene: TRBD2; J gene: TRBJ2-2; clone size: many; V gene: TRBV4-3; CDR3 DNA: TGCGCCAGCAGCCCCCTCGGGACTAGCGCCAACACCGGGGAGCTGTTTTTT; CDR3 protein: CASSPLGTSANTGELFF
D gene: TRBD2; J gene: TRBJ2-5; clone size: many; V gene: TRBV20-1; CDR3 DNA: TGCAGTGCTAGAGATGGGACTAGCGGGAGGGCCTGGCGAGAGACCCAGTACTTC; CDR3 protein: CSARDGTSGRAWRETQYF
D gene: TRBD2; J gene: TRBJ2-7; clone size: many; V gene: TRBV7-2; CDR3 DNA: TGTGCCAGCAGCTTAACTAGCGGGACCTACGAGCAGTACTTC; CDR3 protein: CASSLTSGTYEQYF
D gene: TRBD2; J gene: TRBJ2-7; clone size: .; V gene: TRBV20-1; CDR3 DNA: TGCAGGACAGAGGGGGGACTAGGCTACGAGCAGTACTTC; CDR3 protein: CRTEGGLGYEQYF
D gene: TRBD2; J gene: TRBJ2-5; clone size: many; V gene: TRBV5-6; CDR3 DNA: TGTGCCAGCAGGCCGGGGGGGTTAGAGACCCAGTACTTC; CDR3 protein: CASRPGGLETQYF
D gene: TRBD1; J gene: TRBJ1-1; clone size: many; V gene: TRBV5-1; CDR3 DNA: TGCGCCAGCAGCTTGATGGGACAGGGGGCTACATTGAACACTGAAGCTTTCTTT; CDR3 protein: CASSLMGQGATLNTEAFF
D gene: .; J gene: TRBJ2-2; clone size: many; V gene: TRBV5-8; CDR3 DNA: TGTGCCAGCAGCTGGGGGAGCTTGGCGGGGAGTAAGATAACCGGGGAGCTGTTTTTT; CDR3 protein: CASSWGSLAGSKITGELFF
D gene: TRBD1; J gene: TRBJ1-2; clone size: many; V gene: TRBV20-1; CDR3 DNA: TGCAGTGCTAGTTCCCAGGGGGTCTCTAACTATGGCTACACCTTC; CDR3 protein: CSASSQGVSNYGYTF
D gene: TRBD1; J gene: TRBJ2-1; clone size: many; V gene: TRBV10-3; CDR3 DNA: TGTGCCATCAGTGATCGTGTTCAGGACAGGAGATACAATGAGCAGTTCTTC; CDR3 protein: CAISDRVQDRRYNEQFF
D gene: TRBD1; J gene: TRBJ2-1; clone size: many; V gene: TRBV5-1; CDR3 DNA: TGCGCCAGCCTCTCGGGAACCGGGACAGTCAATGAGCAGTTCTTC; CDR3 protein: CASLSGTGTVNEQFF
D gene: TRBD2; J gene: TRBJ2-1; clone size: many; V gene: TRBV6-1; CDR3 DNA: TGTGCCAGCAAGCGGGAGGGGCTCGACGGCCGCTCCTACAATGAGCAGTTCTTC; CDR3 protein: CASKREGLDGRSYNEQFF
D gene: TRBD2; J gene: TRBJ2-7; clone size: many; V gene: TRBV20-1; CDR3 DNA: TGCAGTGCTAGTCGGCCCAGCGGGGGGTTAGGTGAGCAGTACTTC; CDR3 protein: CSASRPSGGLGEQYF
D gene: TRBD1; J gene: TRBJ1-4; clone size: many; V gene: TRBV7-2; CDR3 DNA: TGTGCCAGCAGCCTCGGACAGGGACAGGAAAAACTGTTTTTT; CDR3 protein: CASSLGQGQEKLFF